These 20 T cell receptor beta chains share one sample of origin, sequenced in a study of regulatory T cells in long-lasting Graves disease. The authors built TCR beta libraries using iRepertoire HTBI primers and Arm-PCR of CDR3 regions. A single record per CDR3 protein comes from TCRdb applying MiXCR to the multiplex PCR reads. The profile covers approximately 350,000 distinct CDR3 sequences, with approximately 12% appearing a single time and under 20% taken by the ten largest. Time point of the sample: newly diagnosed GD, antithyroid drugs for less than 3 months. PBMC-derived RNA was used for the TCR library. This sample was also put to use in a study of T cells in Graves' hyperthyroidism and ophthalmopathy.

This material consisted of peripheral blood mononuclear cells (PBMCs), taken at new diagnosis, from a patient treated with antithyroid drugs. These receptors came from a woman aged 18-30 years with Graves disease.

The CDR3 region has the DNA TGCAGTGCTTCATCAGACAGCACCACTGAAGCTTTCTTT. Translation: CSASSDSTTEAFF. The chain combines TRBV20-1 with TRBJ1-1; tentative D call: TRBD1 (5 bases). The CDR3 runs 13 residues. The germline V gene encodes CDR1 DFQATT and CDR2 SNEGSKA (reference sequence). V shed 5 bases and J shed 4 bases, with 14 bases lying between them.

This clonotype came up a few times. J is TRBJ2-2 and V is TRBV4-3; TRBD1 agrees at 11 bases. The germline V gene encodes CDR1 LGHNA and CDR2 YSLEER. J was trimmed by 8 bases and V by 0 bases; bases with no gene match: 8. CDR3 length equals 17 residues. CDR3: CASSQDSWTGGPGELFF. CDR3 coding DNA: TGCGCCAGCAGCCAAGATTCATGGACAGGGGGCCCTGGGGAGCTGTTTTTT.

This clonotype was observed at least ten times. CDR3 in DNA: TGTGCCAGCAAGGGAACAGGGGGTCAACGGGGCTCCTACAATGAGCAGTTCTTC. As protein: CASKGTGGQRGSYNEQFF. The chain employs TRBV27 and TRBJ2-1, with 8 nucleotides matching TRBD1. The CDR3 has 18 amino acids. Germline CDR1 MNHEY, CDR2 SMNVEV (reference sequence). Germline trimming cut 7 bases from V and 0 bases from J; bases unmatched to any gene: 14.

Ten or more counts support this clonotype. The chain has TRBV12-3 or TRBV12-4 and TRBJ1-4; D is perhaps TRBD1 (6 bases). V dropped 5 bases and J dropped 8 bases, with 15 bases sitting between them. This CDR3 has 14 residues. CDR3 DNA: TGTGCCAGCAGTCCAACAGGGTGGGGGGAAAAACTGTTTTTT. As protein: CASSPTGWGEKLFF.

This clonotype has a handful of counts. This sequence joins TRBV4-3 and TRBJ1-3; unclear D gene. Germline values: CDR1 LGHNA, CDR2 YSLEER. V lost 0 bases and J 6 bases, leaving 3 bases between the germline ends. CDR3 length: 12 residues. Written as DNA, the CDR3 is TGCGCCAGCAGCCAAGACCTAAACACCATATATTTT. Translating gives CASSQDLNTIYF.

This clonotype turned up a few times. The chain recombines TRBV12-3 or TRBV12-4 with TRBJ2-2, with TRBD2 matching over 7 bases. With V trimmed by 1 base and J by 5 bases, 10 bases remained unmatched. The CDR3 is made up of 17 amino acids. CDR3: CASSLVFRGSRTGELFF. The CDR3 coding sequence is TGTGCCAGCAGTTTAGTCTTTCGCGGGAGCCGGACCGGGGAGCTGTTTTTT.

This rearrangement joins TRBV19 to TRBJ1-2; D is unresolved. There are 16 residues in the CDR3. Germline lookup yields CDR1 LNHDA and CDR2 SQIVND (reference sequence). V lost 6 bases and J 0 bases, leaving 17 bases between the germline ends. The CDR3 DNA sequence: TGTGCCAGTAGAGGGCTCATTATGGGGACTAACTATGGCTACACCTTC. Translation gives CASRGLIMGTNYGYTF.

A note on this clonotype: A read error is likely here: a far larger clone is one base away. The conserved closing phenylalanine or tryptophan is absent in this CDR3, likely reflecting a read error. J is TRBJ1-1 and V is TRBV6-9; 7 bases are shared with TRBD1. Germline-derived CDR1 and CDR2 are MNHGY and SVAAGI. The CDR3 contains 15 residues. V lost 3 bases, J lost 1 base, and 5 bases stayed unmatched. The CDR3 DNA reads TGTGCCAGCAGTTACGGGGGACAGAAGAACACTGAAGCTTTCGTT. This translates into CASSYGGQKNTEAFV.

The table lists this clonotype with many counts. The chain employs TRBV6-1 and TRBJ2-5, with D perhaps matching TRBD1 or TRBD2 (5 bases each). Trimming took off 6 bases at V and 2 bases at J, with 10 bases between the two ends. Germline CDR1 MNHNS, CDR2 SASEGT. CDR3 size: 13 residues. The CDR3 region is CASRRDPQETQYF. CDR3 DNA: TGTGCCAGCAGGAGGGACCCACAAGAGACCCAGTACTTC.

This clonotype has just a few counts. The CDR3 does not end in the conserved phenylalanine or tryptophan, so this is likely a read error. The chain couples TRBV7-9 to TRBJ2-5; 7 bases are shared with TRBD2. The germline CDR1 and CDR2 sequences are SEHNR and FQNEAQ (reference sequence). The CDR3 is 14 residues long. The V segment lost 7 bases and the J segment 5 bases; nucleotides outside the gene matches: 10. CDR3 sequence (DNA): TGTGCCAGCACAGAGGCCACTAGCGTGGAGACCCAGTACTCC. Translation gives CASTEATSVETQYS.

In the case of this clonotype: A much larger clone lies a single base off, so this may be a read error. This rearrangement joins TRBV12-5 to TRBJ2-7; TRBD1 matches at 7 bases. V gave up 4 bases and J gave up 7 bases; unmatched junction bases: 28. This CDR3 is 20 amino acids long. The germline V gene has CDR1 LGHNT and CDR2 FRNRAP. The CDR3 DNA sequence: TGTGCTAGTGGTTGGATGACAGGTGAACAGGGGCCAAGCTCCTACAATGAGCAGTACTTC. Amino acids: CASGWMTGEQGPSSYNEQYF.

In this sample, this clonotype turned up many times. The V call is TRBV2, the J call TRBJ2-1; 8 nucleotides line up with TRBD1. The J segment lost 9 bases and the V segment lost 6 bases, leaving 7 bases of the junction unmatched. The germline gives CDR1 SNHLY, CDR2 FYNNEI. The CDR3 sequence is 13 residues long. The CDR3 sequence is CASSGDRGLEQFF. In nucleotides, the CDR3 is TGTGCCAGCAGCGGCGACAGGGGCCTTGAGCAGTTCTTC.

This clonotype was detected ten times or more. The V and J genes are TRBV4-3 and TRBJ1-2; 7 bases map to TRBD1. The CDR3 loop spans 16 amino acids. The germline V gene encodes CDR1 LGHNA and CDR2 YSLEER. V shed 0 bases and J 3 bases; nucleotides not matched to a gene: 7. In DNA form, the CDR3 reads TGCGCCAGCAGCCAAGATTTCAGAACAGGGGACTATGGCTACACCTTC. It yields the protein CASSQDFRTGDYGYTF.

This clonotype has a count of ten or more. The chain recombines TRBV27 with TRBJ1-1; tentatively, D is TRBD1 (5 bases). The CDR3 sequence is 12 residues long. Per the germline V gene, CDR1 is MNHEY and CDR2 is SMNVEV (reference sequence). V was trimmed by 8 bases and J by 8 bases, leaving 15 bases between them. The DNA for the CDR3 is TGTGCCAGCGGTAGCCCAGGGCTAGAAGCTTTCTTT. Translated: CASGSPGLEAFF.

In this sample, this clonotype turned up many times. The CDR3 coding sequence is TGTGCCAGCAGTTTGTCCGGGCTTGCTAATGAAAAACTGTTTTTT. The encoded protein is CASSLSGLANEKLFF. V usage is TRBV28 and J usage is TRBJ1-4; D unresolved. Trimming pared 3 bases from V and 3 bases from J, leaving 11 bases between. The CDR3 runs to 15 residues. Germline loops: CDR1 MDHEN, CDR2 SYDVKM.

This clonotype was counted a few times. DNA of the CDR3: TGTGCCAGCAGCTTGTCTAGCGGGAGGATGGGGGAGCAGTACTTC. Residues: CASSLSSGRMGEQYF. This chain links TRBV11-2 with TRBJ2-7; 11 bases are shared with TRBD2. Trimming took 3 bases from V and 7 from J; bases not matched to a gene: 8. CDR3 length equals 15 residues. Germline-derived CDR1 and CDR2 are SGHAT and FQNNGV.

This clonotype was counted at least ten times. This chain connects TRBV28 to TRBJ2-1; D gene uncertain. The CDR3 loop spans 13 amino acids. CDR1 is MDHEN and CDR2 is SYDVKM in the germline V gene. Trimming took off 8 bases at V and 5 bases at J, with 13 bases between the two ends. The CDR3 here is CASGVSLDNEQFF. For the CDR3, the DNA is TGTGCCAGCGGGGTCTCCTTAGACAATGAGCAGTTCTTC. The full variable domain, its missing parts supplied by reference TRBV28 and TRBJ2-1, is DVKVTQSSRYLVKRTGEKVFLECVQDMDHENMFWYRQDPGLGLRLIYFSYDVKMKEKGDIPEGYSVSREKKERFSLILESASTNQTSMYLCASGVSLDNEQFFGPGTRLTVL.

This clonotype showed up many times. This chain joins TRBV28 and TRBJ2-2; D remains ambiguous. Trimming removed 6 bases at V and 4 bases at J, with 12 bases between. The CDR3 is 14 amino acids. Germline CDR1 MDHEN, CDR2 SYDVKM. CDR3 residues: CASRVWRTTGELFF. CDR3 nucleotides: TGTGCCAGCAGAGTATGGCGGACCACCGGGGAGCTGTTTTTT.

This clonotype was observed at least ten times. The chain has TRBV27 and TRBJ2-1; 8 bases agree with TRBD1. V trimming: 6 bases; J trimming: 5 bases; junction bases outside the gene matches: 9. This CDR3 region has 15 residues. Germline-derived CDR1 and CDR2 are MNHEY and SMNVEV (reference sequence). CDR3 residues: CASSRPGQGNNEQFF. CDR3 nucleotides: TGTGCCAGCAGCCGCCCCGGACAGGGTAACAATGAGCAGTTCTTC.

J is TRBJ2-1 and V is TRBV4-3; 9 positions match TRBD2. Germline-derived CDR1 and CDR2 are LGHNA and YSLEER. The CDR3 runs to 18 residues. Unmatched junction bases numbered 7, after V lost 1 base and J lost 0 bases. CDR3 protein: CASSQGLAGMSSYNEQFF. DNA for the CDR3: TGCGCCAGCAGCCAAGGGCTAGCGGGAATGAGCTCCTACAATGAGCAGTTCTTC.